The source of this T cell receptor beta chain is a study of shared T cell receptors in the human thymus. This CDR3 region has 16 residues. Germline CDR1 reads SGHVS; CDR2 reads FNYEAQ. The V gene end was trimmed by 2 bases and the J gene end by 4 bases; junction bases not matched to a gene: 9. Data came from immunoSEQ multiplex PCR; TCRdb stores just in-frame clones and leaves some out. The sample yields tens of thousands of clones, about 95% seen once. This clone has only one observation. V usage is TRBV7-6 and J usage is TRBJ1-1; 8 positions match TRBD1. The receptor was isolated from a human donor. The sample comprised thymocytes. The CDR3 bases are TGTGCCAGCAGCTTAAAGGGGGGACAGGCAATCACTGAAGCTTTCTTT. Its translation is CASSLKGGQAITEAFF.